Following are 27 T cell receptor beta chains from one sample sequenced in a study of cytomegalovirus exposure and HLA in healthy donors. Vbeta (60) and Jbeta (13) primers were used in the PCR. Only in-frame clones appear in the TCRdb table, and some are missing; sequencing was by immunoSEQ multiplex PCR. Of about 96,000 clones detected, under 85% appear once; the ten largest clones hold roughly 3%. Input material: PBMCs. All receptors derive from a female donor in good health and CMV-seropositive.

The genes are TRBV29-1 and TRBJ2-1; tentatively, D is TRBD1 (6 bases). CDR1 is SQVTM, CDR2 ANQGSEA, per germline. There are 14 residues in the CDR3. V was trimmed by 4 bases and J by 2 bases, leaving 12 bases between them. Here the CDR3 DNA reads TGCAGCGTTGTTTGGGGACAAGCCTACAATGAGCAGTTCTTC. It is translated as CSVVWGQAYNEQFF.

The chain carries TRBV2 and TRBJ1-6; 7 bases are shared with TRBD1. The CDR3 runs 16 residues. V dropped 6 bases and J dropped 8; count of bases not matched to a gene: 13. Germline loops: CDR1 SNHLY, CDR2 FYNNEI. Here the CDR3 DNA reads TGTGCCAGCAGCGTTTCCGGGACAGTCTCTTATTCACCCCTCCACTTT. Translated, it gives CASSVSGTVSYSPLHF. Full variable domain (missing parts from reference TRBV2 and TRBJ1-6): EPEVTQTPSHQVTQMGQEVILRCVPISNHLYFYWYRQILGQKVEFLVSFYNNEISEKSEIFDDQFSVERPDGSNFTLKIRSTKLEDSAMYFCASSVSGTVSYSPLHFGNGTRLTVT.

V and J are TRBV28 and TRBJ1-2; D is perhaps TRBD1 (5 bases). The V gene's germline CDR1 is MDHEN and CDR2 SYDVKM. V was trimmed by 7 bases and J by 4 bases, leaving 16 bases between them. The CDR3 consists of 14 residues. The DNA of the CDR3 is TGTGCCAGCACCCCTATGAGGGGAGGCTATGGCTACACCTTC. It codes for CASTPMRGGYGYTF.

This clone showed up just a few times. The chain couples TRBV30 to TRBJ1-1; 9 bases agree with TRBD1. V gave up 2 bases and J gave up 1 base; unmatched junction bases: 2. CDR3 length: 14 residues. Germline V gives CDR1 GTSNPN, CDR2 SVGIG (reference sequence). In DNA, the CDR3 is TGTGCCTGGAGTAAGGGACAGGGGAACACTGAAGCTTTCTTT. Translated: CAWSKGQGNTEAFF.

This chain's CDR3 is CASSGSSGTGRYEQYF. In DNA form, the CDR3 reads TGTGCCAGCAGCGGGTCTTCCGGGACAGGGAGGTACGAGCAGTACTTC. The chain links TRBV28 to TRBJ2-7, with 9 bases aligning to TRBD1. CDR3 length: 16 residues. Per the germline V gene, CDR1 is MDHEN and CDR2 is SYDVKM. With 6 bases clipped from V and 4 bases from J, the junction kept 13 bases outside the gene matches.

The V and J genes are TRBV4-1 and TRBJ1-5; TRBD1 is a possible D gene (5 bases). The CDR3 has 19 amino acids. Germline CDR1 is MGHRA and CDR2 is YSYEKL. V dropped 0 bases and J dropped 3 bases, with 21 bases sitting between them. CDR3 nucleotides: TGCGCCAGCAGCCAAGATGGACTGGCAGGGAGGACGTTCAATCAGCCCCAGCATTTT. Translation gives CASSQDGLAGRTFNQPQHF.

The chain joins TRBV28 to TRBJ1-6; TRBD1 might be the D (5 bases). This CDR3 comprises 16 residues. CDR1 MDHEN and CDR2 SYDVKM come from the germline V gene. Between the trimmed V and J ends, which lost 2 bases and 5 bases, there was a span of 13 bases. The CDR3 sequence: CASSLGIGVDNSPLHF. For the CDR3, the DNA is TGTGCCAGCAGTTTAGGTATAGGGGTTGATAATTCACCCCTCCACTTT.

With regard to this clone: Relative to the germline gene, one junction end is altered; a read error may explain this. The V gene is TRBV19, the J gene TRBJ1-1; D perhaps matches TRBD1 (6 bases). CDR1 is LNHDA, CDR2 SQIVND, per germline (reference sequence). The CDR3 is 11 amino acids. DNA of the CDR3: TGCGGGACATTTATGAACACTGAAGCTTTCTTT. Protein: CGTFMNTEAFF.

This chain joins TRBV7-9 and TRBJ1-2, with D possibly matching TRBD1 (5 bases). The CDR3 contains 16 residues. Trimming took 1 base from V and 6 from J, leaving 18 bases between them. CDR1 is SEHNR, CDR2 FQNEAQ, per germline (reference sequence). The CDR3 DNA follows: TGTGCCAGCAGCTTAGAGGCCCGGACACTGGGTGATGGCTACACCTTC. The encoded protein is CASSLEARTLGDGYTF.

The gene calls are TRBV30 and TRBJ2-5; a possible D gene is TRBD2 (5 bases). Trimming cost V 2 bases and J 1 base, with 8 bases left between them. Germline V gene data show CDR1 as GTSNPN and CDR2 as SVGIG (reference sequence). The CDR3 spans 13 residues. The CDR3 sequence: CAWSRRTQETQYF. The CDR3 DNA is TGTGCCTGGAGTCGGAGGACCCAAGAGACCCAGTACTTC.

This clone was counted between two and nine times. J is TRBJ2-5 and V is TRBV7-2; D unresolved. CDR1 and CDR2 from the germline V gene are SGHTA and FQGNSA. V lost 5 bases and J 3 bases, leaving 10 bases between the germline ends. The CDR3 runs 13 residues. The CDR3 spells CASSPPYKETQYF. CDR3 sequence (DNA): TGTGCCAGCAGCCCCCCCTATAAAGAGACCCAGTACTTC.

The genes are TRBV7-9 and TRBJ1-1; no clear D gene. With 1 base removed from V and 4 bases from J, the gap between germline ends came to 13 bases. The CDR3 is made up of 15 amino acids. Germline loops: CDR1 SEHNR, CDR2 FQNEAQ (reference sequence). CDR3 in amino acids: CASSLGPSGTTEAFF. CDR3 coding DNA: TGTGCCAGCAGCTTAGGCCCAAGCGGAACCACTGAAGCTTTCTTT.

This clone appeared a few times. V and J are TRBV28 and TRBJ2-5; perhaps TRBD2 as D (6 bases). Germline V gene lookup returns CDR1 MDHEN and CDR2 SYDVKM. Between the trimmed V and J ends, which lost 7 bases and 5 bases, there was a span of 20 bases. CDR3 length: 15 amino acids. CDR3 nucleotide sequence: TGTGCCAGCACCGCGGGGAGCCTCCAATGGGAGACCCAGTACTTC. This gives the protein CASTAGSLQWETQYF. Combining the CDR3 with reference TRBV28 and TRBJ2-5 gives the whole variable domain DVKVTQSSRYLVKRTGEKVFLECVQDMDHENMFWYRQDPGLGLRLIYFSYDVKMKEKGDIPEGYSVSREKKERFSLILESASTNQTSMYLCASTAGSLQWETQYFGPGTRLLVL.

This clone was seen only a few times. This chain connects TRBV6-5 to TRBJ1-4; D is perhaps TRBD1 (6 bases). The V gene lost 4 bases and the J gene lost 8 bases, with 17 bases spanning the gap. The germline V gene encodes CDR1 MNHEY and CDR2 SVGAGI. The CDR3 runs to 15 residues. The CDR3 DNA is TGTGCCAGCAGTTTCAAAACAGGGCCTGCGGAAAAACTGTTTTTT. It encodes CASSFKTGPAEKLFF.

The CDR3 nucleotides are TGTGCCAGCAGTGAAATTGGCCGGAGCTCCTACAATGAGCAGTTCTTC. It is translated as CASSEIGRSSYNEQFF. This chain uses TRBV2 with TRBJ2-1, with D hard to call. CDR3 length equals 16 residues. Germline V gene sequence: CDR1 SNHLY, CDR2 FYNNEI. Trimming removed 2 bases from V and 0 bases from J, with 11 bases in between.

This chain links TRBV6-4 with TRBJ2-2; 7 bases map to TRBD2. The CDR3 runs 14 residues. The junction had 1 base not matched to a gene; V was cut back by 3 bases and J by 3 bases. Germline V CDR1 and CDR2: MRHNA, SNTAGT. CDR3 DNA: TGTGCCAGCAGTGAAACTAGCGACACCGGGGAGCTGTTTTTT. Protein product: CASSETSDTGELFF.

CDR3 protein: CASRDRGRNYGYTF. CDR3 nucleotide sequence: TGTGCCAGCAGAGACAGGGGGCGGAACTATGGCTACACCTTC. The chain links TRBV6-5 to TRBJ1-2; 10 bases align to TRBD1. The CDR3 sequence is 14 residues long. Germline V gene lookup returns CDR1 MNHEY and CDR2 SVGAGI. The J segment lost 2 bases and the V segment lost 6 bases, leaving 3 bases of the junction unmatched.

The J gene is TRBJ1-1, the V gene TRBV19; D remains unclear. V was clipped by 5 bases and J by 1 base, with 8 bases between them. CDR1 LNHDA and CDR2 SQIVND come from the germline V gene (reference sequence). CDR3 length: 13 residues. The CDR3 is CASSPATNTEAFF. The CDR3, as DNA: TGTGCCAGTAGTCCTGCTACGAACACTGAAGCTTTCTTT. Drawing the rest from reference TRBV19 and TRBJ1-1, the complete variable domain is DGGITQSPKYLFRKEGQNVTLSCEQNLNHDAMYWYRQDPGQGLRLIYYSQIVNDFQKGDIAEGYSVSREKKESFPLTVTSAQKNPTAFYLCASSPATNTEAFFGQGTRLTVV.

This rearrangement joins TRBV4-2 to TRBJ2-2; TRBD2 matches 11 bases. This CDR3 has 19 residues. Germline CDR1 and CDR2: LGHNA and YNFKEQ. Losses at the gene ends were 1 base for V and 7 bases for J; bases not matched to a gene: 14. CDR3 coding DNA: TGTGCCAGCAGCCAAGCCCGCCTACTAGCGGGAGTGAGCGTCGGGGAGCTGTTTTTT. As protein: CASSQARLLAGVSVGELFF.

The chain carries TRBV28 and TRBJ1-3; D uncertain. The CDR3 consists of 13 residues. The V gene's germline CDR1 is MDHEN and CDR2 SYDVKM. V dropped 3 bases and J dropped 1 base, with 4 bases sitting between them. This CDR3 is CASSFISGNTIYF. In DNA form, the CDR3 reads TGTGCCAGCAGTTTCATTTCTGGAAACACCATATATTTT.

The chain couples TRBV5-1 to TRBJ2-5; 10 nucleotides align to TRBD2. V shed 0 bases, J shed 5 bases, and the junction held 4 bases outside the gene matches. CDR1 SGHRS and CDR2 YFSETQ come from the germline V gene. The CDR3 has 15 amino acids. The CDR3 loop reads CASSLGAGGAETQYF. The CDR3 nucleotides are TGCGCCAGCAGCTTGGGAGCGGGGGGGGCGGAGACCCAGTACTTC. Looking up the rest from reference TRBV5-1 and TRBJ2-5 gives the full variable domain: KAGVTQTPRYLIKTRGQQVTLSCSPISGHRSVSWYQQTPGQGLQFLFEYFSETQRNKGNFPGRFSGRQFSNSRSEMNVSTLELGDSALYLCASSLGAGGAETQYFGPGTRLLVL.

This clone appeared a few times. The chain employs TRBV7-8 and TRBJ2-7; maybe TRBD1 (5 bases). This CDR3 is 13 amino acids long. Trimming took 5 bases from V and 2 from J, leaving 10 bases between them. CDR1 is SGHVS and CDR2 is FQNEAQ in the germline V gene. CDR3: CASSLQETYEQYF. The CDR3 nucleotides are TGTGCCAGCAGCCTACAGGAAACCTACGAGCAGTACTTC.

This clone was seen a few times. The chain is built from TRBV7-2 and TRBJ2-3; D is ambiguous. The V gene lost 1 base and the J gene lost 2 bases, with 4 bases spanning the gap. CDR3 size: 13 residues. CDR1 SGHTA and CDR2 FQGNSA come from the germline V gene. CDR3 coding DNA: TGTGCCAGCAGCTTAGGACACACAGATACGCAGTATTTT. It encodes CASSLGHTDTQYF. The full variable domain, its missing parts supplied by reference TRBV7-2 and TRBJ2-3, is GAGVSQSPSNKVTEKGKDVELRCDPISGHTALYWYRQSLGQGLEFLIYFQGNSAPDKSGLPSDRFSAERTGGSVSTLTIQRTQQEDSAVYLCASSLGHTDTQYFGPGTRLTVL.

CDR3 loop: CASSYTTGTEAFF. The CDR3 coding sequence is TGTGCCAGCAGTTACACGACAGGAACTGAAGCTTTCTTT. This rearrangement joins TRBV6-5 to TRBJ1-1, with D maybe TRBD1 (6 bases). This CDR3 has 13 amino acids. The germline V gene has CDR1 MNHEY and CDR2 SVGAGI. The V end was cut by 2 bases, the J end by 5 bases, with 9 bases between.

The chain recombines TRBV11-3 with TRBJ2-2; the D gene is possibly TRBD1 (5 bases). V was cut by 5 bases and J by 2 bases, with 9 bases left in between. CDR1 is SGHNT, CDR2 YENEEA, per germline. The CDR3 runs 14 residues. CDR3 sequence (DNA): TGTGCCAGCAGCCTACAGGAAAACACCGGGGAGCTGTTTTTT. This codes for CASSLQENTGELFF.

The DNA of the CDR3 is TGCGCCAGCAGCCAAGGCGCCGTGTCCCGGGACAGACACACCTATGGCTACACCTTC. The encoded protein is CASSQGAVSRDRHTYGYTF. The rearrangement links TRBV4-1 to TRBJ1-2, with 7 bases matching TRBD1. The ends lost 1 base at V and 4 bases at J; junction bases unmatched: 18. CDR1 and CDR2 (germline): MGHRA, YSYEKL. The CDR3 loop spans 19 amino acids.

Here the CDR3 DNA reads TGTGCCAGCAGCCCTACCGCTGGCACAGATACGCAGTATTTT. Protein sequence: CASSPTAGTDTQYF. The J gene is TRBJ2-3, the V gene TRBV7-9; D gene ambiguous. Trimming took off 5 bases at V and 1 base at J, with 10 bases between the two ends. This CDR3 contains 14 residues. The germline gives CDR1 SEHNR, CDR2 FQNEAQ (reference sequence). Based on the CDR3 plus reference TRBV7-9 and TRBJ2-3, the full variable domain is DTGVSQNPRHKITKRGQNVTFRCDPISEHNRLYWYRQTLGQGPEFLTYFQNEAQLEKSRLLSDRFSAERPKGSFSTLEIQRTEQGDSAMYLCASSPTAGTDTQYFGPGTRLTVL.